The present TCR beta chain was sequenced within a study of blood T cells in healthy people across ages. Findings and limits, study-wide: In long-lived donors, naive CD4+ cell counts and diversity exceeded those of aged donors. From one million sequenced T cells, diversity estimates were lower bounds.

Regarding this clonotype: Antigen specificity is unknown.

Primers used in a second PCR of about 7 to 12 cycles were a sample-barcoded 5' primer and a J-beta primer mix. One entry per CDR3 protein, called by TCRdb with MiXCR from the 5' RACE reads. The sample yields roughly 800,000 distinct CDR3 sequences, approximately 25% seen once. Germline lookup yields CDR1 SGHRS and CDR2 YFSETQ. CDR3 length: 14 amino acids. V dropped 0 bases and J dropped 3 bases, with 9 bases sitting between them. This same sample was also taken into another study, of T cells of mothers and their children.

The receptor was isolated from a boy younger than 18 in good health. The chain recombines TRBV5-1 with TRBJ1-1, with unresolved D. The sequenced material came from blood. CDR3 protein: CASSLARPDTEAFF. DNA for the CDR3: TGCGCCAGCAGCTTGGCCCGTCCAGACACTGAAGCTTTCTTT.